Shown below are 18 T cell receptor beta chains from a single sample sequenced in a study of identical twins. TCRdb analysed the 5' RACE reads with MiXCR anew, one entry per CDR3 protein. Of approximately 670,000 distinct CDR3 sequences listed, 5.5% to 7.5% were seen once; the top ten hold 1.5% to 2%. Sequencing was carried out using naive T cells sorted from blood. The receptors were gathered from a man younger than 35 in good health.

This chain joins TRBV5-4 and TRBJ2-2; possible D gene TRBD1, 6 bases. V was clipped by 2 bases and J by 6 bases, with 29 bases between them. The CDR3 runs to 20 residues. Germline-derived CDR1 and CDR2 are SGHNT and YYREEE (reference sequence). DNA of the CDR3: TGTGCCAGCAGCTTAAAGGTCATAACAGGGCTTAATAGAATGGCCGGGGAGCTGTTTTTT. The encoded protein is CASSLKVITGLNRMAGELFF. The whole variable domain, filled in from reference TRBV5-4 and TRBJ2-2, reads ETGVTQSPTHLIKTRGQQVTLRCSSQSGHNTVSWYQQALGQGPQFIFQYYREEENGRGNFPPRFSGLQFPNYSSELNVNALELDDSALYLCASSLKVITGLNRMAGELFFGEGSRLTVL.

This clonotype was seen repeatedly, ten times or more. This rearrangement joins TRBV20-1 to TRBJ2-7, with 7 bases aligning to TRBD2. Germline V gene data show CDR1 as DFQATT and CDR2 as SNEGSKA (reference sequence). The CDR3 extends over 13 amino acids. J lost 6 bases, V lost 5 bases, and 10 bases had no gene match. CDR3 sequence: CSARPGTISEQYF. The CDR3 DNA follows: TGCAGTGCTCGCCCCGGGACTATAAGCGAGCAGTACTTC.

As for this clonotype: This may come from a read error, since a much larger clone is one base off. The chain uses TRBV10-3 and TRBJ2-7; D not resolved. CDR1 is ENHRY and CDR2 is SYGVKD in the germline V gene. V was clipped by 7 bases and J by 6 bases, with 7 bases between them. The CDR3 runs to 10 residues. The CDR3 protein is CAITRFEQYF. DNA of the CDR3: TGTGCCATCACAAGGTTCGAGCAGTACTTC.

This clonotype came up many times. The chain employs TRBV4-3 and TRBJ2-1; tentatively, D is TRBD1 or TRBD2 (5 bases each). V lost 4 bases to trimming and J lost 5 bases, with 24 bases between them. The CDR3 sequence is 18 residues long. The germline gives CDR1 LGHNA, CDR2 YSLEER. This CDR3 reads CASSRWDGTLGSHNEQFF. In DNA, the CDR3 is TGCGCCAGCAGCCGCTGGGACGGGACCTTGGGGTCGCACAATGAGCAGTTCTTC.

This clonotype was seen many times. The rearrangement joins TRBV12-3 or TRBV12-4 to TRBJ1-4; 7 bases match TRBD1. V shed 5 bases and J 5 bases; nucleotides not matched to a gene: 8. This CDR3 has 15 amino acids. The CDR3 coding sequence is TGTGCCAGCAGTCCACCGACAGGGACGAATGAAAAACTGTTTTTT. Translating gives CASSPPTGTNEKLFF.

A few counts support this clonotype. The CDR3 DNA reads as TGTGCCAGCAGGAGGAGGACTAGCCTTGGTGAGCAGTTCTTC. This translates into CASRRRTSLGEQFF. The chain has TRBV12-3 or TRBV12-4 and TRBJ2-1; 8 positions agree with TRBD2. The J segment lost 9 bases and the V segment lost 6 bases, leaving 10 bases of the junction unmatched. This CDR3 region has 14 residues.

The table lists this clonotype with many counts. V usage is TRBV21-1 and J usage is TRBJ2-2; the table's D call of TRBD1 was not tested on the DNA. TRBV21-1 is deemed a pseudogene. The CDR3 covers 16 residues. The CDR3 DNA reads TGTGCCAGCAGCAAACGACGACAGGGGTACACCGGGGAGCTGTTTTTT. The encoded protein is CASSKRRQGYTGELFF.

The V and J genes are TRBV10-3 and TRBJ1-5, with D possibly matching TRBD1 (6 bases). Germline CDR1 reads ENHRY; CDR2 reads SYGVKD. The CDR3 spans 17 residues. Trimming removed 0 bases at V and 3 bases at J, with 15 bases between. The CDR3 DNA follows: TGTGCCATCAGTGAGTCGAACGCAGGGGTGGTCAATCAGCCCCAGCATTTT. Translated: CAISESNAGVVNQPQHF.

This clonotype was recorded at least ten times. The genes are TRBV15 and TRBJ2-1; D not resolved. Germline V CDR1 and CDR2: LNHNV, YYDKDF (reference sequence). This CDR3 region has 13 residues. V lost 1 base and J lost 10, with 11 bases in between. CDR3 in amino acids: CATSRAYGNEQFF. CDR3 nucleotide sequence: TGTGCCACCAGCAGAGCGTATGGAAACGAGCAGTTCTTC.

This clonotype was recorded at least ten times. CDR3 nucleotides: TGTGCCAGCAGTGAAATAGTAGGAGACAATCAGCCCCAGCATTTT. The encoded protein is CASSEIVGDNQPQHF. V and J are TRBV6-1 and TRBJ1-5; D remains ambiguous. Trimming stripped 2 bases from V and 3 bases from J, with 11 bases between. This CDR3 contains 15 residues. CDR1 MNHNS and CDR2 SASEGT come from the germline V gene.

The genes are TRBV6-5 and TRBJ2-2; D gene ambiguous. CDR1 is MNHEY and CDR2 is SVGAGI in the germline V gene. This CDR3 region has 17 residues. The V and J ends lost 0 bases and 0 bases respectively, with 11 bases between them. This CDR3 is CASSYSISFSNTGELFF. The CDR3 region has the DNA TGTGCCAGCAGTTACTCGATCAGCTTCTCGAACACCGGGGAGCTGTTTTTT.

This clonotype was detected only a few times. The chain recombines TRBV7-9 with TRBJ2-1, with 7 bases fitting TRBD2. Per the germline V gene, CDR1 is SEHNR and CDR2 is FQNEAQ (reference sequence). CDR3 size: 16 residues. V gave up 1 base and J gave up 5 bases; unmatched junction bases: 8. The CDR3: CASSLGRSAGNNEQFF. In nucleotides, the CDR3 is TGTGCCAGCAGCTTAGGACGGTCAGCGGGAAACAATGAGCAGTTCTTC. The full variable domain, in which reference TRBV7-9 and TRBJ2-1 provide the parts outside the CDR3, is DTGVSQNPRHKITKRGQNVTFRCDPISEHNRLYWYRQTLGQGPEFLTYFQNEAQLEKSRLLSDRFSAERPKGSFSTLEIQRTEQGDSAMYLCASSLGRSAGNNEQFFGPGTRLTVL.

This chain connects TRBV5-1 to TRBJ2-5; no reliable D call. Germline values: CDR1 SGHRS, CDR2 YFSETQ. This CDR3 is built from 13 residues. V was clipped by 4 bases and J by 0 bases, with 7 bases between them. The CDR3, as DNA: TGCGCCAGCAGCAGGATGTACCAAGAGACCCAGTACTTC. Its protein product is CASSRMYQETQYF.

This clonotype was detected a few times. V and J are TRBV13 and TRBJ1-1, with TRBD1 as a possible D gene (5 bases). Germline-derived CDR1 and CDR2 are PRHDT and FYEKMQ (reference sequence). This CDR3 is built from 14 residues. Trimming left V 4 bases short and J 6 bases short, with 15 bases between. CDR3 loop: CASSSSRGGAEAFF. The CDR3 nucleotides are TGTGCCAGCAGCTCTTCCCGAGGAGGGGCTGAAGCTTTCTTT. Drawing the rest from reference TRBV13 and TRBJ1-1, the complete variable domain is AAGVIQSPRHLIKEKRETATLKCYPIPRHDTVYWYQQGPGQDPQFLISFYEKMQSDKGSIPDRFSAQQFSDYHSELNMSSLELGDSALYFCASSSSRGGAEAFFGQGTRLTVV.

This clonotype was counted between two and nine times. CDR3 nucleotide sequence: TGCAGTGCTAGAGACCGGAACAGGGGTGAGCAGTTCTTC. Protein product: CSARDRNRGEQFF. J is TRBJ2-1 and V is TRBV20-1; 7 bases align to TRBD1. After removal of 0 bases from V and 9 bases from J, the junction contained 5 bases not matched to a gene. The germline V gene has CDR1 DFQATT and CDR2 SNEGSKA (reference sequence). The CDR3 loop spans 13 amino acids.

The sample holds many counts of this clonotype. The chain joins TRBV12-3 or TRBV12-4 to TRBJ2-1, with 7 bases aligning to TRBD1. Trimming cost V 3 bases and J 4 bases; bases outside gene matches: 9. The CDR3 covers 16 residues. The CDR3 bases are TGTGCCAGCAGTTTGGTTCAGGGGGTGGAGTACAATGAGCAGTTCTTC. Encoded protein: CASSLVQGVEYNEQFF.

This chain connects TRBV18 to TRBJ2-7, with D perhaps TRBD2 (6 bases). Germline V CDR1 and CDR2: KGHSH, LQKENI. The CDR3 is 14 amino acids. Trimming took off 4 bases at V and 9 bases at J, with 19 bases between the two ends. The CDR3 DNA sequence: TGTGCCAGCTCACAGCAACCTAGCGTCGCCCCGCAGTACTTC. It translates to CASSQQPSVAPQYF.

The chain uses TRBV24-1 and TRBJ2-1; 8 positions agree with TRBD2. The CDR3 loop spans 18 amino acids. V was clipped by 4 bases and J by 2 bases; unmatched bases: 12. Per the germline V gene, CDR1 is KGHDR and CDR2 is SFDVKD. CDR3 nucleotide sequence: TGTGCCACCAGTGAGTATAGCGGGACCCTTTATCCCTACAATGAGCAGTTCTTC. It specifies CATSEYSGTLYPYNEQFF.